This TCR beta chain was sequenced in a study of control samples from healthy donors and cancer patients. With 7 bases removed from V and 7 bases from J, the gap between germline ends came to 16 bases. Germline CDR1 is SGHAT and CDR2 is FQNNGV. The CDR3 is made up of 14 amino acids. The protocol was immunoSEQ multiplex PCR, while the TCRdb copy is restricted to in-frame clones and leaves out a portion. The sample contains fewer than 200,000 clones, around 88% of which appear only once. The sample taken for sequencing was blood. The TCR comes from a woman in her 30s in good health. This sequence joins TRBV11-2 and TRBJ2-2, with D maybe TRBD2 (5 bases). DNA for the CDR3: TGTGCCAGCAACGAGAGGGCGCGGATCGGGGAGCTGTTTTTT. Protein sequence: CASNERARIGELFF.